This TCR beta chain came from a study of blood T cell repertoires in COVID-19. Overall study context: The cDNA or gDNA used as material had been derived from T cells, B-cell-depleted T cells, or PBMCs.

Seattle participants joined during active infection and were tracked over time. In the authors' methods: Amplified reference gene primers provided the basis for estimating nucleated cell counts. The repertoire was sequenced with immunoSEQ multiplex PCR; TCRdb's copy has only in-frame clones and lacks some. That table furnishes V, J and clone size, whereas the DNA furnished D and trimming. The sample holds roughly 480,000 clones; 89% are singletons and the top ten take roughly 0.84%. Between the trimmed V and J ends, which lost 4 bases and 0 bases, there was a span of 13 bases. The CDR3 consists of 15 residues. Germline V gives CDR1 LNHDA, CDR2 SQIVND (reference sequence).

This chain connects TRBV19 to TRBJ2-7, with D possibly TRBD2 on 6 matching bases. The receptor's source is a man between 18 and 35 years old with COVID-19, enrolled during active disease. The material sequenced was peripheral blood. DNA for the CDR3: TGTGCCAGTAGTACCCCGGGGGAGACCTCCTACGAGCAGTACTTC. Translated: CASSTPGETSYEQYF.